This entry describes one T cell receptor beta chain. Its antigen is as yet unknown. This may arise from a read error, as a much more abundant clone is one base away. Libraries of TCR beta came from iRepertoire HTBI primers plus Arm-PCR of CDR3 regions. TCRdb used MiXCR to reprocess the multiplex PCR reads, holding one entry per CDR3 protein. The top ten clones hold around 14% of a sample with 250,000 or so distinct CDR3 sequences, around 20% of them seen once. The data were taken from a study of regulatory T cells in long-lasting Graves disease. Study-wide points: Small sample size may have lowered accuracy. Patients with persistent disease shared 2,741 public clonotypes, outpacing the roughly 1,000 shared by new patients. Persistent disease exhibited a predilection for TRBV28, TRBJ1-2 and TRBJ2-5.

Time point reported: newly diagnosed GD, antithyroid drugs for less than 3 months. Making the TCR library involved RNA that had been extracted from PBMCs. A peripheral blood sample, 8 to 10 milliliters in volume, was drawn into EDTA tubes. The CDR3 totals 16 residues. CDR1 is MNHEY, CDR2 SVGEGT, per germline. The chain combines TRBV6-2 or TRBV6-3 with TRBJ2-5; 15 bases agree with TRBD2. The source material was peripheral blood mononuclear cells (PBMCs), sampled at new diagnosis, from a patient treated with antithyroid drugs. This TCR was sampled from a female donor with Graves disease. CDR3 amino acids: CAGSRTSGGAGETQYF. The DNA of the CDR3 is TGTGCCGGCAGTCGGACTAGCGGGGGGGCAGGGGAGACCCAGTACTTC.